This TCR beta chain originates from a study of breast tumors, draining lymph nodes, adjacent tissues (TCRdb year 2016). Describing the broader study: Breast cancer patients provided tumor, adjacent nontumor tissue and axillary lymph nodes, and the study compared the TCR beta repertoires across these three sources. In human breast cancer, the study set out to evaluate how tumor, surrounding tissue and draining lymph node repertoires relate to one another and whether T cells may move between these sites. The full study reports these points: Rather than being directly demonstrated, the conclusion that tumor T cells originate in lymph nodes was presented as consistent with a hypothesis. Tumor T-cell repertoires showed less diversity than lymph node repertoires and more diversity than nontumor tissue repertoires, and tumor T-cell repertoires showed preferential V and J gene usage. The data were considered consistent with the idea that most tumor T cells come from the lymph node and then expand in tumor tissue. Tumor and nontumor tissue repertoires were significantly more similar in luminal-like than in basal-like breast cancer.

The sequencer listed for this sample is Illumina HiSeq 2000. TCR beta chain libraries were generated through multiplex PCR amplification. High-throughput sequencing was used to analyze the amplified TCR beta chain products. The public reads were reanalyzed by TCRdb: fastp trimming at Q25, MiXCR alignment, in-frame beta chains only. Rows with one shared CDR3 protein collapse into an entry with the most common genes and DNA. The sample profile shows approximately 200,000 distinct CDR3 sequences; 25% to 40% of them were found once. The ten largest make up 4.3% of the sample. This clonotype appeared many times. There is no known antigen for this receptor. The input lacks base qualities; no much larger clone sits a single base away. The lymph node samples were taken from the axillary draining lymph nodes of breast cancer patients. The CDR3 sequence holds 15 residues, the cysteine and phenylalanine included. The only DNA kept is the CDR3, 45 bases in frame from the first base. V trim: 5 bases; J trim: 1 base; unmatched bases: 7. Via the germline V gene, CDR1 is MDHEN and CDR2 SYDVKM.

Source material: axillary lymph node tissue. This chain is built from TRBV28 and TRBJ2-5, with 7 bases aligning to TRBD1. The sequence was obtained from a female donor with breast cancer. Some clones in this sample may be carry-over from other donors' samples. In nucleotides, the sequence is TGTGCCAGCAGTGGACCGCGACAGGGCCAAGAGACCCAGTACTTC. The encoded protein is CASSGPRQGQETQYF. With the portions outside the CDR3 filled from the reference TRBV28 and TRBJ2-5 genes, the complete variable region becomes DVKVTQSSRYLVKRTGEKVFLECVQDMDHENMFWYRQDPGLGLRLIYFSYDVKMKEKGDIPEGYSVSREKKERFSLILESASTNQTSMYLCASSGPRQGQETQYFGPGTRLLVL.